This TCR beta chain was sequenced during a study of graft-versus-host responses after intestinal transplantation. Sequencing was performed with immunoSEQ multiplex PCR; in TCRdb, only in-frame clones are kept and a portion is missing. The repertoire holds around 5,000 clones, with approximately 31% as singletons. There were 200,000 CFSE-labeled responder cells plated together with 200,000 irradiated, violet-dye-labeled stimulator cells. CD4 and CD8 responders that proliferated in the reaction were FACS-sorted. As for this clone: One end of the junction varies from germline; a read error may be responsible. This sample also contains other DNA sequences that code for the same CDR3.

The source was alloreactive CD8+ T cells from a mixed lymphocyte reaction culture, collected before intestinal transplant. Subset described: CFSE-low proliferating T cells sorted from roughly 6-day pre-transplant mixed lymphocyte reaction (GvH or HvG direction). The clonotype originates from a human patient who received an intestinal transplant.

The chain's CDR3 is CASSQDTSGLGEQYF. The CDR3 nucleotides are TGCGCCAGCAGTCAAGACACTAGCGGGTTGGGGGAGCAGTACTTC. V is TRBV4-1 and J is TRBJ2-7; 9 bases line up with TRBD2. Germline V gene lookup returns CDR1 MGHRA and CDR2 YSYEKL. The CDR3 runs 15 residues.